This entry concerns a single T cell receptor (beta chain). Antigen: not known. The sample belongs to a study of long-term antiretroviral therapy in people with HIV. General observations from the study: With ART, diversity went up but was still lower than in transplant donor controls.

CDR3 length: 13 residues. Trimming took 0 bases from V and 7 from J, leaving 9 bases between them. Germline V gives CDR1 SGHDN, CDR2 FVKESK. The authors ran the immunoSEQ assay, v3.0, at survey level. Produced via immunoSEQ multiplex PCR; TCRdb's table is partial and in-frame only. Altogether 24,000 or so clones are present, less than 80% being singletons, with the ten largest covering more than 8.5%. The chain links TRBV14 to TRBJ1-2; D gene uncertain. The TCR sequence derives from a woman aged 40 to 49 with HIV. The sequences come from unsorted PBMCs, collected 1.2 years after starting antiretroviral therapy. The CDR3: CASSQDRIAGYTF. CDR3 DNA: TGTGCCAGCAGCCAAGATCGGATAGCTGGCTACACCTTC.